Listed below are T cell receptor beta chains from one sample, sequenced in a study of early T cells in non-severe SARS-CoV-2 infection. TCRdb re-called the 5' RACE reads with MiXCR, one entry per CDR3 protein. The data contain fewer than 40,000 distinct CDR3 sequences, 6% to 7.5% of them seen just once; the ten biggest clones take up about an eighth. This sample comprised whole blood, obtained at baseline. These receptors were taken from an adult who was a healthcare worker with PCR-confirmed SARS-CoV-2 infection or an uninfected control (not recorded which). Both conserved end residues are part of each CDR3. A D gene is named only where the DNA matches it firmly. Expanded clones are given a class, and other clones once, few, many or no size at all.

v_gene	abundance	j_gene	d_gene	CDR3aa	CDR3nt
TRBV14	many	TRBJ1-6	.	CASSGGDYNSPLHF	TGTGCCAGCAGCGGGGGGGACTATAATTCACCCCTCCACTTT
TRBV12-3/TRBV12-4	many	TRBJ1-1	.	CASSLSGVEGGPEAFF	TGTGCCAGCAGTTTATCGGGGGTAGAGGGCGGCCCTGAAGCTTTCTTT
TRBV5-1	many	TRBJ2-5	.	CASSPGTDRVTQYF	TGCGCCAGCAGCCCCGGGACCGACCGGGTGACCCAGTACTTC
TRBV29-1	few	TRBJ2-5	.	CSVDGFAEVANNQETQYF	TGCAGCGTTGATGGTTTTGCGGAGGTAGCGAATAACCAAGAGACCCAGTACTTC
TRBV6-2/TRBV6-3	.	TRBJ2-1	.	CASSYSEPEWRALYNEQFF	TGTGCCAGCAGTTATTCCGAACCCGAGTGGCGGGCCCTATACAATGAGCAGTTCTTC
TRBV28	.	TRBJ2-7	TRBD1	CASSSGAGQGVREQYF	TGTGCCAGCAGTTCGGGAGCGGGACAGGGGGTGCGCGAGCAGTACTTC
TRBV27	many	TRBJ1-6	.	CASQRLRGGNNSPLHF	TGTGCCAGTCAACGCTTAAGGGGAGGGAATAATTCACCCCTCCACTTT
TRBV14	.	TRBJ2-4	.	CASSRRIPAVQYF	TGTGCCAGCAGCCGACGAATACCGGCCGTTCAGTACTTC
TRBV20-1	many	TRBJ2-2	TRBD2	CSARDFLAGDVGELFF	TGCAGTGCTAGAGATTTCCTAGCGGGAGATGTCGGGGAGCTGTTTTTT
TRBV5-1	.	TRBJ2-3	TRBD2	CASSLEVAGRADTQYF	TGCGCCAGCAGCTTGGAAGTAGCGGGACGTGCAGATACGCAGTATTTT
TRBV6-2/TRBV6-3	many	TRBJ2-1	TRBD2	CASTYGLAGVWEQFF	TGTGCCAGCACCTACGGGCTAGCGGGTGTGTGGGAGCAGTTCTTC
TRBV13	many	TRBJ2-1	TRBD2	CASSPTGLAGNEQFF	TGTGCCAGCAGCCCAACGGGACTAGCGGGGAATGAGCAGTTCTTC
TRBV5-4	many	TRBJ1-2	.	CASSLGTFRGNGYTF	TGTGCCAGCAGCTTGGGGACCTTCAGGGGAAATGGCTACACCTTC
TRBV7-3	.	TRBJ2-5	.	CASGLQGPGGTQYF	TGTGCCAGCGGATTACAGGGCCCCGGGGGGACCCAGTACTTC
TRBV4-2	.	TRBJ2-5	TRBD2	CASSQRSGKDGETQYF	TGTGCCAGCAGCCAGAGGAGCGGGAAGGATGGAGAGACCCAGTACTTC
TRBV5-1	many	TRBJ2-1	TRBD2	CASSLSLGLAYNEQFF	TGCGCCAGCAGCTTGTCACTCGGACTAGCGTACAATGAGCAGTTCTTC
TRBV10-3	few	TRBJ2-3	TRBD2	CAISEPVVAGGQDTQYF	TGTGCCATCAGTGAACCCGTCGTAGCGGGAGGTCAAGATACGCAGTATTTT
TRBV6-2/TRBV6-3	many	TRBJ1-1	.	CASSYLTWKNTEAFF	TGTGCCAGCAGTTACTTGACGTGGAAGAACACTGAAGCTTTCTTT
TRBV11-2	.	TRBJ2-7	.	CASSLGPPYEQYF	TGTGCCAGCAGCTTAGGCCCTCCCTACGAGCAGTACTTC
TRBV7-2	.	TRBJ2-3	TRBD2	CASSLVAGGPDTQYF	TGTGCCAGCAGCTTAGTGGCGGGAGGCCCAGATACGCAGTATTTT
TRBV30	.	TRBJ2-3	TRBD2	CAWSSGSAGVSDTQYF	TGTGCCTGGTCTAGCGGGAGTGCAGGTGTCTCAGATACGCAGTATTTT
TRBV18	few	TRBJ1-6	.	CASSPGTDNSPLHF	TGTGCCAGCTCACCAGGGACCGATAATTCACCCCTCCACTTT
TRBV20-1	few	TRBJ2-2	TRBD2	CSASGRRTSGSSFLSGELFF	TGCAGTGCTAGTGGTCGGAGGACTAGCGGGAGTTCGTTCCTCTCCGGGGAGCTGTTTTTT
TRBV27	few	TRBJ1-5	.	CASSVRGGGYSNQPQHF	TGTGCCAGCAGTGTCCGAGGAGGGGGTTATAGCAATCAGCCCCAGCATTTT
TRBV11-2	few	TRBJ1-1	.	CASSFNGGTEAFF	TGTGCCAGCAGCTTTAACGGTGGTACTGAAGCTTTCTTT
TRBV12-3/TRBV12-4	few	TRBJ1-6	TRBD1	CASSDRGWSPLHF	TGTGCCAGCAGCGACAGGGGATGGTCACCCCTCCACTTT
TRBV7-9	.	TRBJ2-1	TRBD2	CASTETSSHNEQFF	TGTGCCAGCACCGAGACTAGCAGCCACAATGAGCAGTTCTTC
TRBV12-3/TRBV12-4	few	TRBJ1-1	.	CASSRDGEAFF	TGTGCCAGCAGTCGGGACGGTGAAGCTTTCTTT
TRBV29-1	many	TRBJ2-7	.	CSVVVSSYEQYF	TGCAGCGTTGTGGTCAGCTCCTACGAGCAGTACTTC
TRBV10-3	many	TRBJ2-4	.	CAISESDLLAKNIQYF	TGTGCCATCAGTGAGTCGGACTTACTAGCCAAAAACATTCAGTACTTC
TRBV7-2	many	TRBJ2-3	TRBD2	CASSYRLAVRLGTQYF	TGTGCCAGCAGCTACCGACTAGCGGTCCGCCTAGGTACGCAGTATTTT
TRBV6-5	few	TRBJ1-5	TRBD1	CASSYSGQGNQPQHF	TGTGCCAGCAGTTACTCCGGACAGGGGAATCAGCCCCAGCATTTT
TRBV14	few	TRBJ1-2	TRBD1	CASSHLDRVDDGYTF	TGTGCCAGCAGCCATCTGGACAGGGTGGATGATGGCTACACCTTC
TRBV7-8	many	TRBJ2-1	.	CASRFRDLHNEQFF	TGTGCCAGCAGGTTTCGGGACCTCCACAATGAGCAGTTCTTC
TRBV6-6	many	TRBJ1-6	TRBD1	CASSYDRGRSPLHF	TGTGCCAGCAGTTACGACAGGGGGAGGTCACCCCTCCACTTT
TRBV28	few	TRBJ2-7	.	CASSLLSGAGTFLNEQYF	TGTGCCAGCAGTTTATTGTCTGGGGCCGGGACATTTTTAAACGAGCAGTACTTC
TRBV20-1	.	TRBJ1-4	.	CSARTAGEKLFF	TGCAGTGCTAGGACAGCAGGTGAAAAACTGTTTTTT
TRBV27	.	TRBJ1-4	.	CASSMRGGAYVDEKLFF	TGTGCCAGCAGTATGAGAGGAGGGGCCTACGTGGATGAAAAACTGTTTTTT
TRBV20-1	many	TRBJ2-1	.	CSAIRGYNEQFF	TGCAGTGCTATTCGCGGTTACAATGAGCAGTTCTTC
TRBV7-2	many	TRBJ2-2	TRBD1	CASSLNRQGGTGELFF	TGTGCCAGCAGCTTAAACAGACAGGGCGGGACCGGGGAGCTGTTTTTT
TRBV20-1	.	TRBJ2-4	.	CSAGGQGEVIQYF	TGCAGTGCCGGAGGGCAGGGAGAGGTCATTCAGTACTTC
TRBV4-3	few	TRBJ1-2	.	CASSQTVSNYGYTF	TGCGCCAGCAGCCAAACAGTCTCAAACTATGGCTACACCTTC
TRBV11-2	many	TRBJ2-3	.	CASSFFGGPTDTQYF	TGTGCCAGCAGCTTTTTTGGGGGACCCACAGATACGCAGTATTTT
TRBV6-2/TRBV6-3	many	TRBJ2-1	.	CASTRRDNEQFF	TGTGCCAGTACTCGTAGGGACAATGAGCAGTTCTTC
TRBV6-2/TRBV6-3	many	TRBJ2-7	TRBD1	CASEGQSYEQYF	TGTGCCAGCGAGGGACAGTCCTACGAGCAGTACTTC
TRBV19	.	TRBJ2-1	TRBD2	CASSISPAGGLEQFF	TGTGCCAGTAGTATATCGCCAGCGGGAGGGCTTGAGCAGTTCTTC
TRBV6-5	.	TRBJ2-3	.	CASSHRRDGLTDTQYF	TGTGCCAGCAGCCATCGCCGGGACGGCCTCACAGATACGCAGTATTTT
TRBV11-3	many	TRBJ2-1	TRBD2	CASSPAPGTSDEQFF	TGTGCCAGCAGCCCCGCACCCGGGACTAGCGATGAGCAGTTCTTC
TRBV27	many	TRBJ1-1	.	CASSPIGGFLMNTEAFF	TGTGCCAGCAGCCCCATCGGGGGGTTTCTGATGAACACTGAAGCTTTCTTT
TRBV7-2	few	TRBJ2-1	.	CASRPEGLHEQFF	TGTGCCAGCAGGCCAGAGGGACTTCATGAGCAGTTCTTC
TRBV25-1	.	TRBJ1-1	TRBD1	CASSDPGTGGTEAFF	TGTGCCAGCAGTGATCCGGGGACAGGGGGGACTGAAGCTTTCTTT
TRBV4-3	many	TRBJ1-1	.	CASSQGAGFVTEAFF	TGCGCCAGCAGCCAAGGAGCGGGGTTTGTGACTGAAGCTTTCTTT
TRBV12-3/TRBV12-4	.	TRBJ2-3	TRBD2	CASSLARTSGMDTQYF	TGTGCCAGCAGTTTAGCCCGGACTAGCGGGATGGATACGCAGTATTTT
TRBV6-6	.	TRBJ1-1	.	CASRGYRADTEAFF	TGTGCCAGCAGAGGATACAGGGCAGACACTGAAGCTTTCTTT